The clone carrying this TCR beta chain was detected a few times. As to time point: newly diagnosed GD, antithyroid drugs for less than 3 months. TCR sequences were obtained from RNA taken from PBMCs. CDR3 length: 14 amino acids. Losses at the gene ends were 4 bases for V and 7 bases for J; bases not matched to a gene: 5. This entry comes from a study of regulatory T cells in long-lasting Graves disease. Study context: Graves' patients with a new diagnosis had received antithyroid drugs under 3 months.

Researchers made TCR beta libraries by using iRepertoire HTBI primers and running Arm-PCR on CDR3 regions. From the multiplex PCR reads, TCRdb called clonotypes with MiXCR, one entry per CDR3 protein. The sample lists about 540,000 distinct CDR3 sequences, 13% occurring once. The same sample was also used in a study of T cells in Graves' hyperthyroidism and ophthalmopathy. That report notes: Stability of Graves' hyperthyroidism was defined as absent ophthalmopathy progression within 18 months.

The origin of this receptor is a man aged 25-45 years with Graves disease. The chain is built from TRBV12-3 or TRBV12-4 and TRBJ2-1; TRBD1 aligns across 9 bases. The sequences come from peripheral blood mononuclear cells (PBMCs), collected at new diagnosis, from a patient treated with antithyroid drugs. CDR3 nucleotide sequence: TGTGCCAGCAGTTCCGGGACAGGGTGGAATGAGCAGTTCTTC. This codes for CASSSGTGWNEQFF.